Sequencing of this T cell receptor (beta chain) was carried out in a study of long-term antiretroviral therapy in people with HIV. Notes on the study in general: Before ART, certain clones expanded, and these dominated the repertoire at all time points. On ART adherence, viral resistance or therapy changes, no data were available.

Version v3.0 of the immunoSEQ assay ran at survey level. Here immunoSEQ multiplex PCR was the method, and the copy in TCRdb shows in-frame clones only, minus some. The sample has tens of thousands of clones, about 80% seen once; the top ten hold about 17%. On this clone itself: The antigen remains unidentified.

In the United States, treatment was given to all participants with HIV. CDR3 length: 14 residues. CDR1 and CDR2 from the germline V gene are LGHNA and YSLEER. V shed 1 base and J 8 bases; nucleotides not matched to a gene: 5. This sequence originates from a man aged 40-49 years with HIV. The chain employs TRBV4-3 and TRBJ1-2; 9 nucleotides line up with TRBD1. The sample here was unsorted PBMCs, taken 0.5 years before starting antiretroviral therapy. The CDR3: CASSQGTGARGYTF. The CDR3 DNA reads as TGCGCCAGCAGCCAAGGGACAGGGGCAAGAGGCTACACCTTC.